Detailed here is one TCR beta chain. The CDR3 spans 12 residues. With 3 bases removed from V and 5 bases from J, the gap between germline ends came to 8 bases. Germline CDR1 is MDHEN and CDR2 is SYDVKM. Data came from immunoSEQ multiplex PCR; TCRdb stores just in-frame clones and leaves some out. The profile covers some 57,000 clones, with approximately 83% appearing a single time and 10% taken by the ten largest. The data stem from a study of blood T cell repertoires in COVID-19. The source material was peripheral blood. This sequence was found in a human donor in a cohort sampled during active COVID-19. V is TRBV28 and J is TRBJ2-7; D may be TRBD1 (5 bases). CDR3 bases: TGTGCCAGCAGTTTCCAGGGTGACGAGCAGTACTTC. Residues: CASSFQGDEQYF.